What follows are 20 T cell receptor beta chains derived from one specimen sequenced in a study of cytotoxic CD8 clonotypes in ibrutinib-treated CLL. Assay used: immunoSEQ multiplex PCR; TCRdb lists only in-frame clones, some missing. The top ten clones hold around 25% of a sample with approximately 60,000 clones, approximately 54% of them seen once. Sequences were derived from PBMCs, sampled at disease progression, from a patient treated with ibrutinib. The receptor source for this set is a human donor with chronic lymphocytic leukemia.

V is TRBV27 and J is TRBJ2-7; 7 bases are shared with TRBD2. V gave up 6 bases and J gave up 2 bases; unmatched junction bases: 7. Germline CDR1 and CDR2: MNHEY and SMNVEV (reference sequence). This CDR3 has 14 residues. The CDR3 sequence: CASSLRGLAYEQYF. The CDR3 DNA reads TGTGCCAGCAGCTTACGCGGACTAGCCTACGAGCAGTACTTC.

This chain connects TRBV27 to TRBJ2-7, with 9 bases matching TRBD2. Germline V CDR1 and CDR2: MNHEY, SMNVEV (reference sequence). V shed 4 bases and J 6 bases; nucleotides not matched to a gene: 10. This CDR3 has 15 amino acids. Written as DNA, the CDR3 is TGTGCCAGCAGTTCATTCAGCGGGCGGGAGGGCGAGCAGTACTTC. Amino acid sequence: CASSSFSGREGEQYF.

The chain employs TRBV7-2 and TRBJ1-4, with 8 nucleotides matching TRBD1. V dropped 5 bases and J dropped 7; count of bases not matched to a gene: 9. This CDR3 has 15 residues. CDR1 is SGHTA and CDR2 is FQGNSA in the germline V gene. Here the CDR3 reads CASSARTGLGEKLFF. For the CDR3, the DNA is TGTGCCAGCAGCGCTCGGACAGGGTTGGGTGAAAAACTGTTTTTT.

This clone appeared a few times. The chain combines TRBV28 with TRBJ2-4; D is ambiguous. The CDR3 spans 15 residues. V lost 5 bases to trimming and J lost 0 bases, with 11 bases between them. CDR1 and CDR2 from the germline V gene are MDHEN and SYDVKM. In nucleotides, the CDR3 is TGTGCCAGCAGTCCTGCAACACTAGCCAAAAACATTCAGTACTTC. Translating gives CASSPATLAKNIQYF.

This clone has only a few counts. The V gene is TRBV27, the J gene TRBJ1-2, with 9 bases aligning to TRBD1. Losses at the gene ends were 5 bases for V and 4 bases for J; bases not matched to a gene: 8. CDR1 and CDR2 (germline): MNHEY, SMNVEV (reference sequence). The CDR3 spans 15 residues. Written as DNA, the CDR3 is TGTGCCAGCAGTCCTGGACAGGGGTGGATCTATGGCTACACCTTC. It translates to CASSPGQGWIYGYTF.

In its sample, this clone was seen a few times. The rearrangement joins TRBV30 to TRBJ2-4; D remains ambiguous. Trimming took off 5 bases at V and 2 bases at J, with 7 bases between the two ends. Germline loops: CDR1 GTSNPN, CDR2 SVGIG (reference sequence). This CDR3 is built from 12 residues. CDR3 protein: CAWGSSKNIQYF. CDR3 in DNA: TGTGCCTGGGGGTCTTCCAAAAACATTCAGTACTTC.

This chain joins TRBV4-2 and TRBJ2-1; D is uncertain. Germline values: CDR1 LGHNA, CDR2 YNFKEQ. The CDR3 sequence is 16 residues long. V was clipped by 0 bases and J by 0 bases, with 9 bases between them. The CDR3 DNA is TGTGCCAGCAGCCAAGAAATGGCGGCCTCCTACAATGAGCAGTTCTTC. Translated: CASSQEMAASYNEQFF.

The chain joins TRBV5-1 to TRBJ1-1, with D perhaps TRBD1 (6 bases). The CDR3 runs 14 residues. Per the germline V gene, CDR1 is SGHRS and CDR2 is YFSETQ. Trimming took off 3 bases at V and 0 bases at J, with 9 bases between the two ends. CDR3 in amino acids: CASSSDRMNTEAFF. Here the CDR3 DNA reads TGCGCCAGCAGCTCCGACAGGATGAACACTGAAGCTTTCTTT. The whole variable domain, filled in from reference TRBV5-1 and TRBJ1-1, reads KAGVTQTPRYLIKTRGQQVTLSCSPISGHRSVSWYQQTPGQGLQFLFEYFSETQRNKGNFPGRFSGRQFSNSRSEMNVSTLELGDSALYLCASSSDRMNTEAFFGQGTRLTVV.

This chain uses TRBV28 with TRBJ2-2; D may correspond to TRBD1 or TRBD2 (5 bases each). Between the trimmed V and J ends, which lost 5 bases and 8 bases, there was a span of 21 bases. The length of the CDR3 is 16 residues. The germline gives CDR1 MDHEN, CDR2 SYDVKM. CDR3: CASSRIGDPIPGELFF. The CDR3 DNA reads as TGTGCCAGCAGTCGTATAGGGGACCCTATACCGGGGGAGCTGTTTTTT.

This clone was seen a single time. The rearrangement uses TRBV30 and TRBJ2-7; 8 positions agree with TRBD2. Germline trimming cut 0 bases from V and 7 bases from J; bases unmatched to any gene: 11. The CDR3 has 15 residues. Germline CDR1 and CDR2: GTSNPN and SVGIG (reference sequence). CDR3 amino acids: CAWSVLAGRLGEQYF. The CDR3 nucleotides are TGTGCCTGGAGTGTCCTAGCGGGTAGGCTAGGTGAGCAGTACTTC.

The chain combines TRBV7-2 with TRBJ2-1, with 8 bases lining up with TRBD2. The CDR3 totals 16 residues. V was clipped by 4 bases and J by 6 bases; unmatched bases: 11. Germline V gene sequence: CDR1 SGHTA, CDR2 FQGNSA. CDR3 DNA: TGTGCCAGCAGCTGGGGTAGCGGGATTACCCCCAATGAGCAGTTCTTC. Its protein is CASSWGSGITPNEQFF. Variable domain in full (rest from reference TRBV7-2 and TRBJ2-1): GAGVSQSPSNKVTEKGKDVELRCDPISGHTALYWYRQSLGQGLEFLIYFQGNSAPDKSGLPSDRFSAERTGGSVSTLTIQRTQQEDSAVYLCASSWGSGITPNEQFFGPGTRLTVL.

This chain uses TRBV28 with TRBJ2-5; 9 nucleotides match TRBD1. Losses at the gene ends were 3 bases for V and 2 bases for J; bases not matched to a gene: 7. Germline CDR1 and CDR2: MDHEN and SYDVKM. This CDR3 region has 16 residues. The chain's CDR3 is CASSLGPGQGQETQYF. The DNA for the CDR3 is TGTGCCAGCAGTTTGGGGCCGGGACAGGGTCAAGAGACCCAGTACTTC.

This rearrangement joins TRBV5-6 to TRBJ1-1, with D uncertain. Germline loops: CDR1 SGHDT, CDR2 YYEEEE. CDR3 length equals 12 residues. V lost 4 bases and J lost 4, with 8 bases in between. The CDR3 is CASSPMGTEAFF. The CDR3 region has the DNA TGTGCCAGCAGCCCGATGGGCACTGAAGCTTTCTTT.

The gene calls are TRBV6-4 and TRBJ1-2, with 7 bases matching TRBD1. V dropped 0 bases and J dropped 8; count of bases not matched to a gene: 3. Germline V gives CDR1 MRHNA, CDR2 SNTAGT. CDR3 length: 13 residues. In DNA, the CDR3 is TGTGCCAGCAGTGACTCAGGGGGCCGGGGCTACACCTTC. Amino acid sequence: CASSDSGGRGYTF.

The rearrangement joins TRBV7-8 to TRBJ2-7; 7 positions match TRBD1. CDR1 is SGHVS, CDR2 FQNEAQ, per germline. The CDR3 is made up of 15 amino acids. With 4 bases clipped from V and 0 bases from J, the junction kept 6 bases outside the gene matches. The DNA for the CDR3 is TGTGCCAGCAGCTCTGGTTACAGGGGCTCCTACGAGCAGTACTTC. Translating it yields CASSSGYRGSYEQYF.

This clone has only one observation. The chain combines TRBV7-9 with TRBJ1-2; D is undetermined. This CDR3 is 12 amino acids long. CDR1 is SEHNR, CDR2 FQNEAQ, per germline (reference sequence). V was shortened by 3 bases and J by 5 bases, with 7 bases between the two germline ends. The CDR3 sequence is CASSFETYGYTF. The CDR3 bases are TGTGCCAGCAGCTTCGAGACATATGGCTACACCTTC.

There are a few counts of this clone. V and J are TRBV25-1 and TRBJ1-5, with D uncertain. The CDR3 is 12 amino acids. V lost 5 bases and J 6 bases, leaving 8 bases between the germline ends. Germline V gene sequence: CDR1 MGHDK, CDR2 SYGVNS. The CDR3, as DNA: TGTGCCAGCAGTTTTGGGAGTCAGCCCCAGCATTTT. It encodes CASSFGSQPQHF.

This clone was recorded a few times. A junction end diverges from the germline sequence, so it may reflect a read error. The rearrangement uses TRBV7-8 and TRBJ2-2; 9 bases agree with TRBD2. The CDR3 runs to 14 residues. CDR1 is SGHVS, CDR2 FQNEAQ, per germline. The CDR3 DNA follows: TGTGCCAGCAGCCTAGCGGGACCCACCGGGGAGCTGTTTTTT. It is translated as CASSLAGPTGELFF.

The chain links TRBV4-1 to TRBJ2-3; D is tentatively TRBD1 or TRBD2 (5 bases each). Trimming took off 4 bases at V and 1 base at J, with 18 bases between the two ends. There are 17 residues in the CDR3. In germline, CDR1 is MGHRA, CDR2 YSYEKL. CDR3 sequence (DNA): TGCGCCAGCAGCCCCCGTGGGACGCTTGATCGCACAGATACGCAGTATTTT. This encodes CASSPRGTLDRTDTQYF.

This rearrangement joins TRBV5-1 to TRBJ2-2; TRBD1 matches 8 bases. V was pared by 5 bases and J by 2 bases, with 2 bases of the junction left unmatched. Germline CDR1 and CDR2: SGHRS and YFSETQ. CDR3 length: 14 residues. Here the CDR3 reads CASRGQDNTGELFF. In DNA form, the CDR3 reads TGCGCCAGCAGGGGACAGGACAACACCGGGGAGCTGTTTTTT. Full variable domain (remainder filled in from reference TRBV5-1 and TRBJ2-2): KAGVTQTPRYLIKTRGQQVTLSCSPISGHRSVSWYQQTPGQGLQFLFEYFSETQRNKGNFPGRFSGRQFSNSRSEMNVSTLELGDSALYLCASRGQDNTGELFFGEGSRLTVL.